This TCR beta chain was recovered during a study of CD8+ T cells in alopecia areata. Study details: Tofacitinib was taken orally by treated patients, and the dose was 5 to 10 mg twice daily. Study findings and constraints: How baseline CD8+ expansion relates to response remains uncertain (there was one nonresponder). Many expanded lesional clones remained in scalp and blood on tofacitinib. Normal scalp had lower clonality than lesional scalp, with alopecia totalis/universalis lesions showing this most strongly.

V was clipped by 8 bases and J by 0 bases; unmatched bases: 6. Germline values: CDR1 MGHDK, CDR2 SYGVNS. The CDR3 has 15 residues. As for treatment: oral pan-JAK inhibitor, 5-10 mg twice daily. cDNA serving as the sequencing template came from extracted, reverse transcribed RNA. Using immunoSEQ multiplex PCR, the repertoire was profiled, and TCRdb retains in-frame clones only, with some absent. Of 200,000 to 250,000 clones in the sample, more than 30% were seen once. On this clone itself: Its target is not known.

The specimen was CD4+ T cells sorted from blood, collected between weeks 30 and 35, from a patient treated with tofacitinib. The rearrangement uses TRBV25-1 and TRBJ2-2; 7 bases map to TRBD2. This receptor was identified in a human donor with alopecia areata. CDR3 sequence reads: CASGETSANTGELFF. DNA for the CDR3: TGTGCCAGCGGAGAAACTAGCGCGAACACCGGGGAGCTGTTTTTT.